The entry below gives a single T cell receptor (beta chain) sequence along with its context. The assay used deep level. The method was immunoSEQ multiplex PCR; TCRdb's version includes in-frame clones alone and lacks a portion of them. The sample records roughly 590,000 clones, about 95% being singletons. The sample is drawn from a study of shared clonotypes between healthy human individuals. The overall study: Each donor contributed plates that comprised three CD4 naive, three CD4 memory, two CD8 naive and one CD8 memory.

The V and J ends lost 6 bases and 0 bases, in that order; junction bases with no gene match: 13. Germline V gives CDR1 MDHEN, CDR2 SYDVKM. There are 19 residues in the CDR3. Positively selected for CCR7, the CD45RO-negative cells used as naive CD8 cells excluded terminally differentiated effector memory CD45RA+ cells. The specimen was naive CD8+ T cells sorted from blood. The V and J genes are TRBV28 and TRBJ2-1; 11 bases align to TRBD2. The clonotype comes from a woman under 40 in good health. CDR3 loop: CASSPPGLAVWSSYNEQFF. In DNA, the CDR3 is TGTGCCAGCAGCCCACCGGGACTAGCGGTTTGGAGCTCCTACAATGAGCAGTTCTTC.